The 7 T cell receptor beta chains below were found in one sample sequenced in a study of identical twins. One entry per CDR3 protein results from TCRdb running MiXCR on the 5' RACE reads. Counted here are around 500,000 distinct CDR3 sequences, 14% occurring once; the ten biggest clones make up about 0.52%. This sample was shared with a second study, whose subject was yellow fever vaccine responses in identical twins.

The specimen sequenced was CD4+ T cells sorted from blood. The origin of the receptors is a woman aged 18 to 35 in good health.

The J gene is TRBJ1-1, the V gene TRBV5-1; D uncertain. Germline V CDR1 and CDR2: SGHRS, YFSETQ. The CDR3 consists of 13 residues. Trimming cost V 0 bases and J 8 bases, with 11 bases left between them. The CDR3 reads CASSLAGSVEAFF. Here the CDR3 DNA reads TGCGCCAGCAGCTTGGCTGGCAGCGTGGAAGCTTTCTTT.

The chain has TRBV24-1 and TRBJ2-1; TRBD1 matches at 8 bases. CDR1 and CDR2 (germline): KGHDR, SFDVKD. The CDR3 spans 16 residues. After removal of 0 bases from V and 3 bases from J, the junction contained 3 bases not matched to a gene. CDR3 amino acids: CATSDLAGGGYNEQFF. As DNA, the CDR3 is TGTGCCACCAGTGATTTGGCAGGGGGCGGCTACAATGAGCAGTTCTTC.

This clonotype was counted only a few times. This sequence joins TRBV5-1 and TRBJ2-5, with D perhaps TRBD2 (5 bases). V shed 0 bases and J shed 4 bases, with 10 bases lying between them. The length of the CDR3 is 14 residues. Per germline, CDR1 SGHRS and CDR2 YFSETQ. The CDR3 coding sequence is TGCGCCAGCAGCTTGGAAGGACTCACAGAGACCCAGTACTTC. Protein: CASSLEGLTETQYF.

V gene TRBV6-5 combines with J gene TRBJ2-6, with unresolved D. Deletions cut 3 bases from V and 0 bases from J, with 6 bases between. Germline CDR1 reads MNHEY; CDR2 reads SVGAGI. This CDR3 contains 15 residues. The CDR3 DNA reads TGTGCCAGCAGTTATCTGAGCTCTGGGGCCAACGTCCTGACTTTC. Translation gives CASSYLSSGANVLTF.

Many counts were recorded for this clonotype. The rearrangement links TRBV28 to TRBJ2-4; no clear D gene. CDR1 and CDR2 (germline): MDHEN, SYDVKM. This CDR3 is built from 14 residues. With 6 bases removed from V and 4 bases from J, the gap between germline ends came to 13 bases. The CDR3 nucleotides are TGTGCCAGCAGCCAAGATGCGGCTAAAAACATTCAGTACTTC. Its protein is CASSQDAAKNIQYF.

This clonotype was detected only a few times. The chain is built from TRBV6-2 or TRBV6-3 and TRBJ1-5; no clear D gene. Germline V CDR1 and CDR2: MNHEY, SVGEGT. The CDR3 contains 14 residues. Trimming shortened V by 0 bases and J by 5 bases, and 8 bases separated the two germline ends. CDR3 residues: CASSYSTRDQPQHF. Here the CDR3 DNA reads TGTGCCAGCAGTTACTCGACCCGGGATCAGCCCCAGCATTTT.

V and J are TRBV28 and TRBJ2-6; possibly TRBD1 for D (6 bases). Germline V lookup: CDR1 MDHEN, CDR2 SYDVKM. CDR3 size: 15 residues. Trimming shortened V by 6 bases and J by 0 bases, and 9 bases separated the two germline ends. The CDR3 DNA follows: TGTGCCAGCAGCGGACAGAGCTCTGGGGCCAACGTCCTGACTTTC. Its translation is CASSGQSSGANVLTF.